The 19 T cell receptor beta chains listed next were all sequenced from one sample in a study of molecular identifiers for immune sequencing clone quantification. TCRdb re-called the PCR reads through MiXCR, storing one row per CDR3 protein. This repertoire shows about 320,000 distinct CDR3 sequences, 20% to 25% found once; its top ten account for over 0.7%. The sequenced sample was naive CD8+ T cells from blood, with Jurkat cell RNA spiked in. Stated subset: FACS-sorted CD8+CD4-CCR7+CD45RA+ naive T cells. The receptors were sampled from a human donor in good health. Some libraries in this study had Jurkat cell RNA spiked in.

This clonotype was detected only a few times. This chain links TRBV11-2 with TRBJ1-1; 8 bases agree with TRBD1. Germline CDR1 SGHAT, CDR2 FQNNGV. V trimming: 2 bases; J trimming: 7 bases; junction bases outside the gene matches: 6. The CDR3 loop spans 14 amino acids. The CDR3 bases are TGTGCCAGCAGCTTAAACACAGGGGGTGATGAAGCTTTCTTT. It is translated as CASSLNTGGDEAFF. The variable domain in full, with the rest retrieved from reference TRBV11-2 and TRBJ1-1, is EAGVAQSPRYKIIEKRQSVAFWCNPISGHATLYWYQQILGQGPKLLIQFQNNGVVDDSQLPKDRFSAERLKGVDSTLKIQPAKLEDSAVYLCASSLNTGGDEAFFGQGTRLTVV.

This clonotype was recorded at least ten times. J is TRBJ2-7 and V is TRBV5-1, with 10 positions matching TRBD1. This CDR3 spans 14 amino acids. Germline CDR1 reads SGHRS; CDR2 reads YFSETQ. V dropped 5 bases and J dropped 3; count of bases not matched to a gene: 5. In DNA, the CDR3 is TGCGCCAGCAGGAAAGGGACAGGGGTCTACGAGCAGTACTTC. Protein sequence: CASRKGTGVYEQYF.

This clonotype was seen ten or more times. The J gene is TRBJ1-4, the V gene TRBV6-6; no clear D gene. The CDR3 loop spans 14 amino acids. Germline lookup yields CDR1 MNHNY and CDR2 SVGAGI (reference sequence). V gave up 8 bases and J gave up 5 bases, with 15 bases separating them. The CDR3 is CASGTTELNEKLFF. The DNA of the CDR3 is TGTGCCAGCGGAACGACGGAGCTAAATGAAAAACTGTTTTTT.

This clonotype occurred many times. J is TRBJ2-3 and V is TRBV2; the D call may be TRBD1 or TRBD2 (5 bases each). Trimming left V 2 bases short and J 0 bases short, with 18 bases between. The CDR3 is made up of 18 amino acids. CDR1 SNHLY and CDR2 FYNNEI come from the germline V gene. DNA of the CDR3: TGTGCCAGCAGTGAAAGGGTAATCGGGGACCCAAGCACAGATACGCAGTATTTT. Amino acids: CASSERVIGDPSTDTQYF.

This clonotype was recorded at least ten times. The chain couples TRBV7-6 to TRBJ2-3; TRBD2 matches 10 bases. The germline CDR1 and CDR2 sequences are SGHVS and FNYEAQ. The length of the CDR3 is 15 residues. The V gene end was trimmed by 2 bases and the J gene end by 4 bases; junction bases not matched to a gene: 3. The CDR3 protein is CASSLLAGESDTQYF. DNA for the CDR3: TGTGCCAGCAGCTTACTAGCGGGAGAATCAGATACGCAGTATTTT.

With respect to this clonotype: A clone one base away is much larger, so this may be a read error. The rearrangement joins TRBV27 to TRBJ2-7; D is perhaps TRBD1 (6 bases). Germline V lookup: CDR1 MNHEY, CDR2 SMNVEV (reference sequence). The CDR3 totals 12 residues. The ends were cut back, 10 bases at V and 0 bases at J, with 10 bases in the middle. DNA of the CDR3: TGTGCCACAGGGGCGAGCTCCTACGAGCAGTACTTC. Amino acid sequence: CATGASSYEQYF.

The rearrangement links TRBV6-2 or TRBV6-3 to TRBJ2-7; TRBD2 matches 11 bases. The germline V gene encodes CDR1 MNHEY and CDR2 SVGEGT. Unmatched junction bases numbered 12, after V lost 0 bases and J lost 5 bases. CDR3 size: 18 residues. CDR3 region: CASSYSTTSGAPIHEQYF. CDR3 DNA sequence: TGTGCCAGCAGTTACTCGACGACTAGCGGGGCCCCAATCCACGAGCAGTACTTC.

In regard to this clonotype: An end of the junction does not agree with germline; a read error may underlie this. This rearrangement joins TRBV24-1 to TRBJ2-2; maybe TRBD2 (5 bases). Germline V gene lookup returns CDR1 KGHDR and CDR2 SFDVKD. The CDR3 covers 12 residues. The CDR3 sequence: CATSDLAGEPFF. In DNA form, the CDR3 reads TGTGCCACCAGTGACTTGGCCGGGGAGCCGTTTTTT.

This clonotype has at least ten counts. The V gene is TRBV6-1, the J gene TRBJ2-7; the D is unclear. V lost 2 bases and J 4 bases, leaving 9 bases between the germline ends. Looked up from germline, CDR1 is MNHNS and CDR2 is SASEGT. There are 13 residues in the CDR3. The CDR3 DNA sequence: TGTGCCAGCAGTGAATCCCGTGGGTACGAGCAGTACTTC. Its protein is CASSESRGYEQYF.

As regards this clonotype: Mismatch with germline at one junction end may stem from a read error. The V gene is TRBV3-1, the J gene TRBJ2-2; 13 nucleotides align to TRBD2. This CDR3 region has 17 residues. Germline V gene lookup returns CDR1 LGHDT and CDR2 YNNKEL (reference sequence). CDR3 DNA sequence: TGTGCCAGCAGCCATACCCGACTAGCGGGAGGTTTCGGGGAGCCGTTTTTT. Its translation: CASSHTRLAGGFGEPFF. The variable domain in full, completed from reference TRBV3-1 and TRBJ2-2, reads DTAVSQTPKYLVTQMGNDKSIKCEQNLGHDTMYWYKQDSKKFLKIMFSYNNKELIINETVPNRFSPKSPDKAHLNLHINSLELGDSAVYFCASSHTRLAGGFGEPFFGEGSRLTVL.

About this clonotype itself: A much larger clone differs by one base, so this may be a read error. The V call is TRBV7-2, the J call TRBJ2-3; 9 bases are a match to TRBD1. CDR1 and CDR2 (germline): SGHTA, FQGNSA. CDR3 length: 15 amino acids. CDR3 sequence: CASRTGTGFTDAQYF. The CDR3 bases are TGTGCCAGCAGGACCGGGACAGGGTTCACAGATGCGCAGTATTTT.

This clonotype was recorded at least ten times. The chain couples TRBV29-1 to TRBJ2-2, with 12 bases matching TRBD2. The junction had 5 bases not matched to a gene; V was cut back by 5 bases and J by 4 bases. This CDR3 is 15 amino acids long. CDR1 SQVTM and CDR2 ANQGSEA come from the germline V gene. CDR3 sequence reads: CSVSLAGGGTGELFF. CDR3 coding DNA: TGCAGCGTTTCTCTAGCGGGAGGGGGCACCGGGGAGCTGTTTTTT.

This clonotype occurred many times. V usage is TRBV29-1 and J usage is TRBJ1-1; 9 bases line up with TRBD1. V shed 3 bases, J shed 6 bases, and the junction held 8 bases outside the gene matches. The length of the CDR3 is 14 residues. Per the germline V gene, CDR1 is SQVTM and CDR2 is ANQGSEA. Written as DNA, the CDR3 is TGCAGCGTTGACGGGACAGGGCTGGAATCTGAAGCTTTCTTT. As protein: CSVDGTGLESEAFF.

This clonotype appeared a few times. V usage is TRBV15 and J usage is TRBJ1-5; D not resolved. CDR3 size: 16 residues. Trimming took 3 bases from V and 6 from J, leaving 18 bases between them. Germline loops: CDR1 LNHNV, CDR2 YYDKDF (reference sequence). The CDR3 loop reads CATSSSRGPRGQPQHF. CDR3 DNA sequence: TGTGCCACCAGCAGCTCCCGCGGCCCGCGCGGTCAGCCCCAGCATTTT.

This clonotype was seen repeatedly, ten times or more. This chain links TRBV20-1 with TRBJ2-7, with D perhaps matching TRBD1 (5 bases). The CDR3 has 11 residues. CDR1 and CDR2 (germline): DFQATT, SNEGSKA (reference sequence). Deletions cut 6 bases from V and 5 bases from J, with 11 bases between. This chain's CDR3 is CSAPGNHEQYF. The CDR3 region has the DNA TGCAGTGCCCCAGGGAACCACGAGCAGTACTTC.

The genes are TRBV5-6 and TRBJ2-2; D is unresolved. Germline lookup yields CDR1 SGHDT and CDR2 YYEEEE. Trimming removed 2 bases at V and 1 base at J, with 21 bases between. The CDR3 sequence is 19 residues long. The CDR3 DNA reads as TGTGCCAGCAGCTTTGGGGTCGGTGTATCGTCCGGGAACACCGGGGAGCTGTTTTTT. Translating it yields CASSFGVGVSSGNTGELFF.

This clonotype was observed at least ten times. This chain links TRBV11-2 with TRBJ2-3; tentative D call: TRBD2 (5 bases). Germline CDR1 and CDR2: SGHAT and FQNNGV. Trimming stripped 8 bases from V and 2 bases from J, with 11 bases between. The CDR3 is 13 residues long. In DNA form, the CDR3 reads TGTGCCAGCGCGGGTCCTCACACAGATACGCAGTATTTT. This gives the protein CASAGPHTDTQYF.

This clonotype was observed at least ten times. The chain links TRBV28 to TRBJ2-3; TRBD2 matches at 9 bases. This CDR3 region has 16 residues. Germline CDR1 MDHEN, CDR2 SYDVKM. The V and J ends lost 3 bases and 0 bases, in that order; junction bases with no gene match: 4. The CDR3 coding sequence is TGTGCCAGCAGTTTGGGACTAGCTATTAGCACAGATACGCAGTATTTT. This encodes CASSLGLAISTDTQYF.

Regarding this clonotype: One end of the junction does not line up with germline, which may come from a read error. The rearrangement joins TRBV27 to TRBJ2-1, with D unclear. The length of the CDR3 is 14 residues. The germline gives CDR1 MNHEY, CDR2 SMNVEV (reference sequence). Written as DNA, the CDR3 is TGTGCCTCCTCCTCCCCGAGGACCTACAATGAGCAGCTCTTC. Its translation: CASSSPRTYNEQLF.